Here is one T cell receptor beta chain with its context. Antigen: not known. This sample stems from a study of vaccination effects on CD4 cells after COVID-19. At the level of the study: Each participant received a vaccine that was either BNT162b2 or mRNA-1273, given as two doses. Samples came from two convalescent patients 16 days and one week before vaccination. Notes on the study in general: New vaccine-induced clones dominated post-vaccine spike-reactive clones in convalescents.

Antigen-specific CD4+ T cell clonotypes were called by their expansion after viral peptide-pool culture in ViraFEST. Subsequent to a culture period of approximately 11 days, CD4+ T cells were isolated. Documented for the person is a PCR-confirmed SARS-CoV-2 infection occurring between March and December 2020. Cultures had half their medium replaced with IL-2 medium on days 3 and 7. The protocol was immunoSEQ multiplex PCR, while the TCRdb copy is restricted to in-frame clones and leaves out a portion. The table records 17,000 or so clones, 70% to 75% of them present only once. Looked up from germline, CDR1 is LGHNA and CDR2 is YNFKEQ. V dropped 0 bases and J dropped 4 bases, with 12 bases sitting between them. CDR3 size: 16 residues.

The TCR sequence derives from a human donor who had a prior SARS-CoV-2 infection. The sequencing here drew on CD4+ T cells from PBMCs cultured with SARS-CoV-2 spike peptides, taken before COVID-19 vaccination. V and J are TRBV4-2 and TRBJ2-2, with a weak D call TRBD2 (5 bases). The CDR3 loop is CASSQEERTSTGELFF. In DNA form, the CDR3 reads TGTGCCAGCAGCCAAGAGGAGCGGACCTCCACCGGGGAGCTGTTTTTT.